Sequencing of this TCR beta chain was carried out in a study of post-analysis software for immune sequencing data. Study as a whole: Multiple sclerosis in the patients followed relapsing-remitting, secondary progressive and progressive-relapsing courses. The study, taken as a whole, reports: Batch-mates among the samples co-clustered strongly by F measure. Significantly decreased normalized Chao1 diversity was recorded for multiple sclerosis patients relative to controls.

Unique molecular identifiers were built into the TCR beta cDNA libraries. Once about 0.95 to 10 million T cells were used, a few hundred thousand cDNA molecules resulted. TCRdb independently ran MiXCR on the PCR reads; one entry per CDR3 protein. The sample lists 820,000 or so distinct CDR3 sequences; around 53% were seen once. A remark on this clonotype: Its antigen is as yet unknown.

The sequence came from a girl aged 5-17 years with multiple sclerosis. The specimen was blood.

The CDR3 region has the DNA TGTGCCAGCAGCTTAGCGGCGGGAGGTAGGTCCTACGAGCAGTACTTC. Residues: CASSLAAGGRSYEQYF. This chain joins TRBV7-9 and TRBJ2-7; 8 bases fit TRBD2. V shed 0 bases and J 1 base; nucleotides not matched to a gene: 5. The CDR3 covers 16 residues. Germline-derived CDR1 and CDR2 are SEHNR and FQNEAQ (reference sequence).